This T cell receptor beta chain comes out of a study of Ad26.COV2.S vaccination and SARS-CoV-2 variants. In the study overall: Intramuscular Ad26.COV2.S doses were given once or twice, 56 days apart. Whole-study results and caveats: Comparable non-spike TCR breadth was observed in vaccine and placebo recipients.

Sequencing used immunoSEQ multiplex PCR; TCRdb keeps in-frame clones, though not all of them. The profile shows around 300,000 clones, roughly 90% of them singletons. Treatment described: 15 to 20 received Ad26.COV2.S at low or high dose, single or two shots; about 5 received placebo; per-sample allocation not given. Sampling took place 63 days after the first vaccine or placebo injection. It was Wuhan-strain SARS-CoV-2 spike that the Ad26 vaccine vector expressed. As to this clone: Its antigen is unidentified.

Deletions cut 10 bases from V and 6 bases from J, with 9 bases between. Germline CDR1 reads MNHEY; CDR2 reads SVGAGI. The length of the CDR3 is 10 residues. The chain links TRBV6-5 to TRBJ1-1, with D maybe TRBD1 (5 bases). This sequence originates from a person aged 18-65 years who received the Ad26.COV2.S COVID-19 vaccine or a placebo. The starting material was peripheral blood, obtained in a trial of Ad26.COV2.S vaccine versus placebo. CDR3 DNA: TGTGCCACTACAGGACCTGAAGCTTTCTTT. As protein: CATTGPEAFF.